This record concerns one TCR beta chain sequence. Its antigen remains unidentified. A junction end diverges from the germline sequence, so it may reflect a read error. There are 12 residues in the CDR3. Looked up from germline, CDR1 is SGHTA and CDR2 is FQGNSA. Data came from immunoSEQ multiplex PCR; TCRdb stores just in-frame clones and leaves some out. This table holds 1,400,000 or so clones, around 98.5% found once. The data are from a study of shared clonotypes between healthy human individuals. The study's findings and limits: What limited the represented genetic and exposure-history diversity was the small number of donors.

The chain recombines TRBV7-2 with TRBJ1-2, with D possibly TRBD1 on 6 matching bases. This receptor was taken from a man aged 25 to 40 in good health. Sequencing was carried out using naive CD4+ T cells sorted from blood. Indicated subset: CD45RA+ positively selected. The CDR3 nucleotides are TGTGCCACCAGCTTAACAGGGTACGGCTACACCTTC. Amino acid sequence: CATSLTGYGYTF. The entire variable domain, with the rest obtained from reference TRBV7-2 and TRBJ1-2, is as follows: GAGVSQSPSNKVTEKGKDVELRCDPISGHTALYWYRQSLGQGLEFLIYFQGNSAPDKSGLPSDRFSAERTGGSVSTLTIQRTQQEDSAVYLCATSLTGYGYTFGSGTRLTVV.